These 18 T cell receptor beta chains were all obtained from the same sample, sequenced in a study of blood T cell repertoires in COVID-19. The table came from immunoSEQ multiplex PCR; TCRdb's copy has only in-frame clones and leaves some out. Of under 200,000 clones in the sample, around 86% were seen once. Specimen: PBMCs or T cells enriched from blood (not recorded which). All receptors derive from a man aged 35 to 55 with acute COVID-19.

The chain recombines TRBV11-2 with TRBJ2-2; no firm D call. This CDR3 contains 16 residues. V gave up 1 base and J gave up 0 bases, with 9 bases separating them. The germline V gene encodes CDR1 SGHAT and CDR2 FQNNGV. The CDR3 DNA reads TGTGCCAGCAGCTTAGGGGCAGGAACGAACACCGGGGAGCTGTTTTTT. This codes for CASSLGAGTNTGELFF. The full variable domain, its missing parts supplied by reference TRBV11-2 and TRBJ2-2, is EAGVAQSPRYKIIEKRQSVAFWCNPISGHATLYWYQQILGQGPKLLIQFQNNGVVDDSQLPKDRFSAERLKGVDSTLKIQPAKLEDSAVYLCASSLGAGTNTGELFFGEGSRLTVL.

The CDR3 region is CASSQGSQPQHF. The CDR3 DNA sequence: TGTGCCAGCAGTCAGGGGTCCCAGCCCCAGCATTTT. J is TRBJ1-5 and V is TRBV28, with D maybe TRBD1 (6 bases). Trimming took off 5 bases at V and 7 bases at J, with 9 bases between the two ends. The CDR3 sequence is 12 residues long. Germline-derived CDR1 and CDR2 are MDHEN and SYDVKM.

The V gene is TRBV2, the J gene TRBJ1-2, with a weak D call TRBD1 (5 bases). Trimming stripped 5 bases from V and 7 bases from J, with 11 bases between. CDR3 size: 12 residues. CDR1 is SNHLY, CDR2 FYNNEI, per germline. This chain's CDR3 is CASSLGVRGYTF. Written as DNA, the CDR3 is TGTGCCAGCAGTTTAGGGGTCCGTGGCTACACCTTC.

The V call is TRBV11-2, the J call TRBJ2-3; 8 bases match TRBD2. After removal of 2 bases from V and 0 bases from J, the junction contained 13 bases not matched to a gene. Looked up from germline, CDR1 is SGHAT and CDR2 is FQNNGV. The CDR3 covers 19 residues. As DNA, the CDR3 is TGTGCCAGCAGCTTATATTATGGGACTAGTGGATCTAGCACAGATACGCAGTATTTT. It codes for CASSLYYGTSGSSTDTQYF.

The chain carries TRBV18 and TRBJ2-5, with D maybe TRBD1 (6 bases). Germline V gene lookup returns CDR1 KGHSH and CDR2 LQKENI. The CDR3 consists of 14 residues. The V end was cut by 3 bases, the J end by 4 bases, with 12 bases between. The CDR3 region is CASSPLDSSETQYF. The CDR3 DNA is TGTGCCAGCTCACCGCTGGACAGCTCAGAGACCCAGTACTTC.

V usage is TRBV4-1 and J usage is TRBJ1-6; tentatively, D is TRBD1 (5 bases). CDR3 length equals 14 residues. Trimming left V 6 bases short and J 5 bases short, with 11 bases between. The germline gives CDR1 MGHRA, CDR2 YSYEKL. CDR3 in DNA: TGCGCCAGCAGACAGCAGGGTCATAATTCACCCCTCCACTTT. Translated, it gives CASRQQGHNSPLHF.

The J gene is TRBJ1-2, the V gene TRBV3-1 (or the pseudogene TRBV3-2); D gene uncertain. Per germline, CDR1 LGHDT and CDR2 YNNKEL (reference sequence). Trimming removed 4 bases at V and 7 bases at J, with 19 bases between. The CDR3 spans 15 residues. CDR3 DNA sequence: TGTGCCAGCAGCCCAAGTGGTGGCGGAGGAGGTGGCTACACCTTC. The encoded protein is CASSPSGGGGGGYTF.

The V and J genes are TRBV7-9 and TRBJ1-2; D perhaps matches TRBD1 (5 bases). The germline CDR1 and CDR2 sequences are SEHNR and FQNEAQ (reference sequence). The CDR3 length is 15 residues. V lost 1 base to trimming and J lost 4 bases, with 13 bases between them. The DNA of the CDR3 is TGTGCCAGCAGCTTAGAACTTTCTAGGGGCTATGGCTACACCTTC. This gives the protein CASSLELSRGYGYTF. The full variable domain, with the rest looked up from reference TRBV7-9 and TRBJ1-2, is DTGVSQNPRHKITKRGQNVTFRCDPISEHNRLYWYRQTLGQGPEFLTYFQNEAQLEKSRLLSDRFSAERPKGSFSTLEIQRTEQGDSAMYLCASSLELSRGYGYTFGSGTRLTVV.

V is TRBV9 and J is TRBJ2-2, with D hard to call. Germline CDR1 SGDLS, CDR2 YYNGEE. Trimming shortened V by 2 bases and J by 1 base, and 9 bases separated the two germline ends. The CDR3 spans 15 residues. CDR3 protein: CASSVESGNTGELFF. The CDR3 bases are TGTGCCAGCAGCGTCGAGTCCGGGAACACCGGGGAGCTGTTTTTT.

The chain carries TRBV4-3 and TRBJ2-3; D perhaps matches TRBD2 (6 bases). Germline V CDR1 and CDR2: LGHNA, YSLEER. Trimming removed 0 bases from V and 4 bases from J, with 14 bases in between. The CDR3 is 16 amino acids. DNA for the CDR3: TGCGCCAGCAGCCAAGATGGCGGGATGGCTTCAGATACGCAGTATTTT. It is translated as CASSQDGGMASDTQYF.

This clone was recorded a few times. The rearrangement joins TRBV4-1 to TRBJ2-7, with D hard to call. Germline CDR1 is MGHRA and CDR2 is YSYEKL. This CDR3 contains 14 residues. Trimming stripped 1 base from V and 3 bases from J, with 10 bases between. CDR3 nucleotide sequence: TGCGCCAGCAGCCAAGGACACGGCGACTACGAGCAGTACTTC. Translated: CASSQGHGDYEQYF.

The V gene is TRBV13, the J gene TRBJ2-1; maybe TRBD1 (7 bases). CDR1 PRHDT and CDR2 FYEKMQ come from the germline V gene (reference sequence). V dropped 5 bases and J dropped 7 bases, with 24 bases sitting between them. CDR3 length: 17 residues. In DNA form, the CDR3 reads TGTGCCAGCAGCACGCTTTGGACAGGATTCGGAGGGAATGAGCAGTTCTTC. This encodes CASSTLWTGFGGNEQFF.

The rearrangement joins TRBV6-5 to TRBJ2-7; D call uncertain. The CDR3 loop spans 13 amino acids. Trimming removed 6 bases at V and 3 bases at J, with 12 bases between. CDR1 and CDR2 (germline): MNHEY, SVGAGI. In DNA, the CDR3 is TGTGCCAGCAGGCGGCCTCCTCGCTACGAGCAGTACTTC. Amino acids: CASRRPPRYEQYF.

The chain has TRBV20-1 and TRBJ2-7, with 7 nucleotides matching TRBD2. In germline, CDR1 is DFQATT, CDR2 SNEGSKA (reference sequence). The CDR3 spans 15 residues. Germline trimming cut 3 bases from V and 5 bases from J; bases unmatched to any gene: 13. The CDR3 loop reads CSASRYGEGSNEQYF. DNA for the CDR3: TGCAGTGCTAGTCGCTATGGGGAGGGGAGTAACGAGCAGTACTTC.

The chain employs TRBV11-2 and TRBJ2-3, with TRBD2 matching over 7 bases. The CDR3 contains 13 residues. Trimming cost V 5 bases and J 6 bases; bases outside gene matches: 5. Germline loops: CDR1 SGHAT, CDR2 FQNNGV. CDR3 amino acids: CASSAGRWDTQYF. The CDR3 coding sequence is TGTGCCAGCAGCGCCGGGAGGTGGGATACGCAGTATTTT.

This clone appeared a few times. This chain connects TRBV3-1 (or the pseudogene TRBV3-2) to TRBJ1-6, with a tentative D call TRBD1 (5 bases). The CDR3 contains 14 residues. Trimming removed 1 base at V and 7 bases at J, with 8 bases between. Germline V gene sequence: CDR1 LGHDT, CDR2 YNNKEL (reference sequence). CDR3: CASSQVQENSPLHF. CDR3 in DNA: TGTGCCAGCAGCCAAGTACAGGAGAATTCACCCCTCCACTTT.

J is TRBJ2-7 and V is TRBV2; 8 bases align to TRBD1. J lost 5 bases, V lost 7 bases, and 7 bases had no gene match. CDR1 is SNHLY and CDR2 is FYNNEI in the germline V gene. The CDR3 consists of 13 residues. The CDR3 sequence: CASKVTGVDEQYF. DNA of the CDR3: TGTGCCAGCAAGGTGACAGGGGTTGACGAGCAGTACTTC. Full variable domain (remainder filled in from reference TRBV2 and TRBJ2-7): EPEVTQTPSHQVTQMGQEVILRCVPISNHLYFYWYRQILGQKVEFLVSFYNNEISEKSEIFDDQFSVERPDGSNFTLKIRSTKLEDSAMYFCASKVTGVDEQYFGPGTRLTVT.

The V and J genes are TRBV21-1 and TRBJ2-7; TRBD2 was called by the table and not checked on the DNA. TRBV21-1 is listed as a pseudogene. CDR3 length equals 19 residues. This CDR3 is CASSKALSSRRRSPNEQYF. The CDR3 coding sequence is TGTGCCAGCAGCAAAGCGCTTTCATCCCGACGGCGGTCGCCCAACGAGCAGTACTTC.